The 29 T cell receptor beta chains listed next were all sequenced from one sample in a study of blood T cells in healthy people across ages. PCR was performed a second time for roughly 7 to 12 cycles using a sample-barcoded 5' primer and a J-beta primer mix. MiXCR, applied by TCRdb to the 5' RACE reads, yields one record per CDR3 protein. The top ten clones hold approximately 23% of a sample with around 580,000 distinct CDR3 sequences, more than 45% of them seen once. The sample comprised blood. The receptors here all came from a man older than 75 in good health.

The rearrangement links TRBV5-1 to TRBJ2-5; 9 bases fit TRBD2. Germline V CDR1 and CDR2: SGHRS, YFSETQ. V shed 4 bases, J shed 11 bases, and the junction held 12 bases outside the gene matches. The CDR3 runs 14 residues. The CDR3 sequence: CASSTWTSVNEQYF. The CDR3 bases are TGCGCCAGCAGCACGTGGACTAGCGTCAATGAGCAGTACTTC.

The chain carries TRBV11-2 and TRBJ2-1; D gene ambiguous. Germline lookup yields CDR1 SGHAT and CDR2 FQNNGV. The CDR3 totals 15 residues. V lost 0 bases, J lost 6 bases, and 12 bases lay in between. Here the CDR3 DNA reads TGTGCCAGCAGCTTAGATGGGCTAGTAGTCAATGAGCAGTTCTTC. Translated: CASSLDGLVVNEQFF.

DNA for the CDR3: TGCGCCAGCACCCCCGAGGACAGGGCAATCGGGGAGCTGTTTTTT. Translation gives CASTPEDRAIGELFF. The V call is TRBV5-1, the J call TRBJ2-2; TRBD1 matches 8 bases. CDR1 is SGHRS and CDR2 is YFSETQ in the germline V gene. The CDR3 runs 15 residues. Trimming removed 6 bases from V and 7 bases from J; junction bases left unmatched: 11.

The chain employs TRBV3-1 and TRBJ2-1, with TRBD2 matching over 11 bases. The V segment lost 1 base and the J segment 7 bases; nucleotides outside the gene matches: 9. The CDR3 is 17 residues long. Per germline, CDR1 LGHDT and CDR2 YNNKEL (reference sequence). The CDR3 loop reads CASSQGTSGRAGNEQFF. Here the CDR3 DNA reads TGTGCCAGCAGCCAAGGGACTAGCGGGCGGGCTGGGAATGAGCAGTTCTTC.

The J gene is TRBJ2-3, the V gene TRBV15, with D maybe TRBD2 (6 bases). Germline CDR1 is LNHNV and CDR2 is YYDKDF (reference sequence). The CDR3 has 16 residues. The V gene lost 2 bases and the J gene lost 3 bases, with 15 bases spanning the gap. CDR3 nucleotide sequence: TGTGCCACCAGCAGAAAGATGGGGAGGCCTACAGATACGCAGTATTTT. Its protein product is CATSRKMGRPTDTQYF.

CDR3 nucleotides: TGTGCCACCAGTGATTTGAGGCAAGAGACCCAGTACTTC. Protein sequence: CATSDLRQETQYF. This chain joins TRBV24-1 and TRBJ2-5; D unclear. Germline V lookup: CDR1 KGHDR, CDR2 SFDVKD. There are 13 residues in the CDR3. V was shortened by 0 bases and J by 2 bases, with 3 bases between the two germline ends.

As DNA, the CDR3 is TGCAGTGGCATGAGGGACAGCACTAACACTGAAGCTTTCTTT. This encodes CSGMRDSTNTEAFF. V gene TRBV20-1 combines with J gene TRBJ1-1, with TRBD1 matching 7 bases. The V gene end was trimmed by 7 bases and the J gene end by 2 bases; junction bases not matched to a gene: 10. CDR1 DFQATT and CDR2 SNEGSKA come from the germline V gene (reference sequence). This CDR3 region has 14 residues.

V and J are TRBV6-2 or TRBV6-3 and TRBJ2-7, with 10 nucleotides matching TRBD2. The DNA end favors TRBJ2-5, so the J call may be wrong. The CDR3 runs to 17 residues. Germline CDR1 is MNHEY and CDR2 is SVGEGT. The CDR3 nucleotides are TGTGCCAGCAGTTACCAGCGGGGGGGCCGTTGGGGGAAGACCCAGTACTTC. It is translated as CASSYQRGGRWGKTQYF.

There are a few counts of this clonotype. This chain joins TRBV7-2 and TRBJ2-1; 8 bases are a match to TRBD2. Germline-derived CDR1 and CDR2 are SGHTA and FQGNSA. J lost 5 bases, V lost 6 bases, and 9 bases had no gene match. The CDR3 consists of 15 residues. CDR3 sequence (DNA): TGTGCCAGCAGAAGGACGGGAGGGCCCCACAATGAGCAGTTCTTC. Amino acids: CASRRTGGPHNEQFF.

The V gene is TRBV20-1, the J gene TRBJ2-7; 10 bases are shared with TRBD1. With V trimmed by 5 bases and J by 7 bases, 11 bases remained unmatched. The CDR3 spans 14 residues. Germline CDR1 reads DFQATT; CDR2 reads SNEGSKA (reference sequence). The CDR3 protein is CSAPLTGGIGEQYF. The CDR3 nucleotides are TGCAGTGCTCCGTTGACAGGGGGCATCGGTGAGCAGTACTTC.

V is TRBV14 and J is TRBJ2-5, with no clear D. Germline values: CDR1 SGHDN, CDR2 FVKESK. Trimming cost V 2 bases and J 5 bases, with 12 bases left between them. The CDR3 spans 14 residues. The CDR3 DNA follows: TGTGCCAGCAGCCAAAGGGATACCAGGGAGACCCAGTACTTC. Its protein is CASSQRDTRETQYF.

V gene TRBV20-1 combines with J gene TRBJ2-1, with D perhaps matching TRBD1 (6 bases). Trimming stripped 1 base from V and 9 bases from J, with 19 bases between. Looked up from germline, CDR1 is DFQATT and CDR2 is SNEGSKA (reference sequence). The CDR3 runs to 15 residues. The CDR3 DNA follows: TGCAGTGCTAGAGCCTATCCCTCAGGGGCGGGTGAGCAGTTCTTC. Protein: CSARAYPSGAGEQFF.

In its sample, this clonotype was seen a few times. The chain employs TRBV5-6 and TRBJ2-1; D remains unclear. V was shortened by 4 bases and J by 0 bases, with 11 bases between the two germline ends. This CDR3 is 15 amino acids long. Germline V gives CDR1 SGHDT, CDR2 YYEEEE. CDR3 protein: CASSTVRSSYNEQFF. CDR3 bases: TGTGCCAGCAGCACCGTCAGGAGCTCCTACAATGAGCAGTTCTTC.

The chain uses TRBV7-2 and TRBJ2-5; TRBD1 or TRBD2 may be the D gene (5 bases each). The V and J ends lost 5 bases and 6 bases respectively, with 10 bases between them. Germline V gene data show CDR1 as SGHTA and CDR2 as FQGNSA. CDR3 length: 12 amino acids. In nucleotides, the CDR3 is TGTGCCAGCAGCGGGGCCGGGAAGACCCAGTACTTC. Translated: CASSGAGKTQYF.

This chain joins TRBV25-1 and TRBJ2-3, with 11 positions matching TRBD2. Unmatched junction bases numbered 4, after V lost 6 bases and J lost 5 bases. Per germline, CDR1 MGHDK and CDR2 SYGVNS. CDR3 length: 14 residues. For the CDR3, the DNA is TGTGCCAGCAGGCCGGGACTAGCGGTAGATACGCAGTATTTT. It specifies CASRPGLAVDTQYF.

Only one count was recorded for this clonotype. The chain has TRBV28 and TRBJ2-5; TRBD2 matches at 13 bases. V dropped 4 bases and J dropped 4; count of bases not matched to a gene: 15. The CDR3 has 19 residues. Germline V gene data show CDR1 as MDHEN and CDR2 as SYDVKM. The CDR3 region is CASSSPALAGGPGGETQYF. The CDR3 region has the DNA TGTGCCAGCAGTTCTCCAGCACTAGCGGGAGGGCCTGGGGGAGAGACCCAGTACTTC. The whole variable domain, filled in from reference TRBV28 and TRBJ2-5, reads DVKVTQSSRYLVKRTGEKVFLECVQDMDHENMFWYRQDPGLGLRLIYFSYDVKMKEKGDIPEGYSVSREKKERFSLILESASTNQTSMYLCASSSPALAGGPGGETQYFGPGTRLLVL.

This clonotype was counted ten times or more. The genes are TRBV6-5 and TRBJ1-2, with 9 bases that match TRBD1. CDR3 size: 16 residues. CDR1 and CDR2 (germline): MNHEY, SVGAGI. Trimming took 6 bases from V and 4 from J; bases not matched to a gene: 12. As DNA, the CDR3 is TGTGCCAGCAGCCGGGACAGGGAGCGACTGGCCTATGGCTACACCTTC. It codes for CASSRDRERLAYGYTF.

This sequence joins TRBV29-1 and TRBJ1-2; no clear D. CDR3 length: 13 residues. V lost 3 bases and J 8 bases, leaving 16 bases between the germline ends. Per the germline V gene, CDR1 is SQVTM and CDR2 is ANQGSEA. CDR3 sequence (DNA): TGCAGCGTTGATGTAGCAGGTCGGAGGGGCTACACCTTC. This sequence encodes CSVDVAGRRGYTF.

This clonotype was counted once. V is TRBV5-1 and J is TRBJ2-5; 8 bases map to TRBD1. There are 15 residues in the CDR3. Germline lookup yields CDR1 SGHRS and CDR2 YFSETQ. V lost 4 bases, J lost 5 bases, and 10 bases stayed unmatched. The DNA of the CDR3 is TGCGCCAGCAGCCCGGAGGACAGGGTATGGGAGACCCAGTACTTC. It specifies CASSPEDRVWETQYF.

V usage is TRBV3-1 and J usage is TRBJ2-5; D not resolved. The CDR3 contains 15 residues. Between the trimmed V and J ends, which lost 1 base and 4 bases, there was a span of 13 bases. Germline V CDR1 and CDR2: LGHDT, YNNKEL (reference sequence). DNA of the CDR3: TGTGCCAGCAGCCAAGCGGTCGGATCCCCAGAGACCCAGTACTTC. It yields the protein CASSQAVGSPETQYF.

The V and J genes are TRBV7-2 and TRBJ2-7; D is ambiguous. The germline CDR1 and CDR2 sequences are SGHTA and FQGNSA. V lost 1 base and J 0 bases, leaving 10 bases between the germline ends. This CDR3 has 15 residues. The CDR3 DNA reads TGTGCCAGCAGCTTAGGCCAGGCCATCTCCTACGAGCAGTACTTC. Translated: CASSLGQAISYEQYF.

As for this clonotype: At one end the junction does not follow the germline gene, possibly because of a read error. The V gene is TRBV29-1, the J gene TRBJ2-1; TRBD1 aligns across 7 bases. From germline, CDR1 is SQVTM and CDR2 ANQGSEA. The CDR3 is 16 residues long. For the CDR3, the DNA is TGCAGCGTTGAAGTTGGGACAGCCTACTCCTACAGTGAGCAGTTCTTC. It is translated as CSVEVGTAYSYSEQFF.

The chain links TRBV7-3 to TRBJ2-5; TRBD2 might be the D (7 bases). The last part of the DNA fits TRBJ2-7 better; the J call may be wrong. In germline, CDR1 is SGHTA, CDR2 FQGTGA. CDR3 length: 15 residues. The CDR3 sequence is CASSLEVGGLYEQYF. The CDR3 nucleotides read TGTGCCAGCAGCTTAGAGGTCGGGGGGCTATACGAGCAGTACTTC.

This rearrangement joins TRBV20-1 to TRBJ2-2, with D possibly matching TRBD2 (6 bases). Trimming removed 0 bases at V and 1 base at J, with 15 bases between. CDR3 length: 17 amino acids. Germline V CDR1 and CDR2: DFQATT, SNEGSKA (reference sequence). In DNA form, the CDR3 reads TGCAGTGCTAGAGATAGACTAGGGGCGGGGAACACCGGGGAGCTGTTTTTT. Protein: CSARDRLGAGNTGELFF.

The rearrangement links TRBV5-1 to TRBJ2-5, with TRBD1 matching 7 bases. The CDR3 sequence is 16 residues long. Germline-derived CDR1 and CDR2 are SGHRS and YFSETQ. V lost 3 bases to trimming and J lost 5 bases; unmatched junction nucleotides: 13. This chain's CDR3 is CASSSRRDSPGETQYF. Here the CDR3 DNA reads TGCGCCAGCAGCTCAAGACGGGACAGCCCAGGGGAGACCCAGTACTTC.

Many counts were recorded for this clonotype. V and J are TRBV7-9 and TRBJ1-2, with D uncertain. Germline lookup yields CDR1 SEHNR and CDR2 FQNEAQ (reference sequence). The ends were cut back, 1 base at V and 4 bases at J, with 7 bases in the middle. The CDR3 spans 13 residues. For the CDR3, the DNA is TGTGCCAGCAGCTTAGATACCAGCTATGGCTACACCTTC. Its protein is CASSLDTSYGYTF.

This clonotype was seen only a few times. J is TRBJ2-7 and V is TRBV20-1; D gene ambiguous. V was trimmed by 2 bases and J by 1 base, leaving 9 bases between them. CDR1 is DFQATT, CDR2 SNEGSKA, per germline (reference sequence). The CDR3 extends over 13 amino acids. CDR3 sequence reads: CSARTGVSYEQYF. The CDR3 nucleotides read TGCAGTGCTAGAACGGGCGTATCCTACGAGCAGTACTTC.

Note on this clonotype: The junction departs from the called germline gene at one end, perhaps through a read error. The J gene is TRBJ2-5, the V gene TRBV6-5; D gene ambiguous. This CDR3 region has 13 residues. Germline values: CDR1 MNHEY, CDR2 SVGAGI. The CDR3 DNA follows: TGTGCCAGCAGTGACTCCTATACCGGGACCCAGTACTTC. Amino acid sequence: CASSDSYTGTQYF.

CDR3 coding DNA: TGTGCCAGCAGCCCAGGGGGGGGTTGGGGCTACACCTTC. It translates to CASSPGGGWGYTF. The chain uses TRBV7-2 and TRBJ1-2; 7 nucleotides match TRBD1. Trimming took 5 bases from V and 8 from J; bases not matched to a gene: 8. Per germline, CDR1 SGHTA and CDR2 FQGNSA. The CDR3 totals 13 residues.